This entry lists 7 T cell receptor beta chains sequenced from one sample in a study of blood T cell repertoires in COVID-19. Repertoires were generated with immunoSEQ multiplex PCR, while TCRdb's copy carries only in-frame clones and drops some. The sample lists over 30,000 clones; around nine tenths were seen once. Sequenced material: peripheral blood. These receptor sequences come from a man between 65 and 85 years old with active COVID-19.

The rearrangement joins TRBV15 to TRBJ2-7, with TRBD1 matching over 8 bases. The CDR3 is 15 amino acids. Trimming cost V 2 bases and J 7 bases; bases outside gene matches: 10. Germline V gene sequence: CDR1 LNHNV, CDR2 YYDKDF (reference sequence). This chain's CDR3 is CATSRPGQGSGEQYF. For the CDR3, the DNA is TGTGCCACCAGCAGACCCGGACAGGGTTCGGGGGAGCAGTACTTC.

This chain connects TRBV24-1 to TRBJ2-7; 7 nucleotides agree with TRBD2. From germline, CDR1 is KGHDR and CDR2 SFDVKD. Germline trimming cut 3 bases from V and 3 bases from J; bases unmatched to any gene: 4. CDR3 size: 14 residues. The CDR3 DNA is TGTGCCACCAGTGATCCAGGACTAGGCTACGAGCAGTACTTC. This gives the protein CATSDPGLGYEQYF.

The chain couples TRBV19 to TRBJ1-2; TRBD1 matches 11 bases. Germline loops: CDR1 LNHDA, CDR2 SQIVND (reference sequence). This CDR3 is 16 amino acids long. J lost 8 bases, V lost 6 bases, and 14 bases had no gene match. The CDR3 DNA follows: TGTGCCAGTAGCGGGACAGGGGGAACGTCTACACGGGGCTACACCTTC. Amino acids: CASSGTGGTSTRGYTF.

The chain couples TRBV7-2 to TRBJ2-2; 8 bases are a match to TRBD1. The J segment lost 4 bases and the V segment lost 3 bases, leaving 7 bases of the junction unmatched. CDR1 and CDR2 from the germline V gene are SGHTA and FQGNSA. This CDR3 has 16 amino acids. The CDR3 is CASSFGQGRGTGELFF. The DNA of the CDR3 is TGTGCCAGCAGCTTCGGACAGGGACGGGGCACCGGGGAGCTGTTTTTT.

The chain is built from TRBV13 and TRBJ2-2; maybe TRBD1 (6 bases). The V and J ends lost 0 bases and 0 bases respectively, with 11 bases between them. The length of the CDR3 is 17 residues. Per the germline V gene, CDR1 is PRHDT and CDR2 is FYEKMQ (reference sequence). The CDR3 sequence is CASSLGGTKSNTGELFF. As DNA, the CDR3 is TGTGCCAGCAGCTTAGGGGGGACAAAATCGAACACCGGGGAGCTGTTTTTT.

V is TRBV11-2 and J is TRBJ1-1; D is unclear. The V gene's germline CDR1 is SGHAT and CDR2 FQNNGV. V shed 4 bases and J shed 3 bases, with 12 bases lying between them. The CDR3 extends over 14 amino acids. DNA of the CDR3: TGTGCCAGCAGCTCGGGGAGGTTCGACACTGAAGCTTTCTTT. It translates to CASSSGRFDTEAFF.

The genes are TRBV6-2 or TRBV6-3 and TRBJ2-1; TRBD1 aligns across 7 bases. Germline trimming cut 2 bases from V and 0 bases from J; bases unmatched to any gene: 7. The CDR3 is 17 residues long. CDR1 is MNHEY, CDR2 SVGEGT, per germline. CDR3: CASSYPLGDSSYNEQFF. The CDR3 bases are TGTGCCAGCAGTTACCCCCTTGGGGACAGCTCCTACAATGAGCAGTTCTTC.